A single sample is the source of the 9 T cell receptor beta chains below, sequenced in a study of CD4 T cells in relation to SARS-CoV-2 and coronaviruses. The antigens for these receptors are not known. Produced via immunoSEQ multiplex PCR; TCRdb's table is partial and in-frame only. This sample carries roughly 45,000 clones, roughly 82% of them seen once, and the ten largest clones take more than 1.3%. Sequenced input: naive CD4+ T cells from PBMCs, cultured in vitro. The subset denotes: naive CD4+ T cells isolated by negative enrichment. Receptor source: an adult with COVID-19.

The V and J genes are TRBV5-1 and TRBJ2-7, with no clear D. CDR3 length equals 14 residues. Trimming removed 0 bases at V and 3 bases at J, with 10 bases between. In germline, CDR1 is SGHRS, CDR2 YFSETQ. The CDR3 reads CASSLGWGNYEQYF. As DNA, the CDR3 is TGCGCCAGCAGCTTGGGATGGGGAAACTACGAGCAGTACTTC.

The chain recombines TRBV3-1 (or the pseudogene TRBV3-2) with TRBJ2-1; weak D call: TRBD1 (5 bases). CDR1 is LGHDT, CDR2 YNNKEL, per germline (reference sequence). Between the trimmed V and J ends, which lost 3 bases and 3 bases, there was a span of 9 bases. The CDR3 has 14 residues. In nucleotides, the CDR3 is TGTGCCAGCAGCCAGTGGACACTCTACAATGAGCAGTTCTTC. Encoded protein: CASSQWTLYNEQFF.

The chain employs TRBV15 and TRBJ1-1; 9 nucleotides line up with TRBD1. The CDR3 is 15 amino acids. CDR1 LNHNV and CDR2 YYDKDF come from the germline V gene (reference sequence). J gave up 2 bases and V 5 bases, and 6 bases lay outside the gene matches. Here the CDR3 reads CATSGWTGENTEAFF. The CDR3 nucleotides read TGTGCCACCAGCGGCTGGACAGGGGAAAACACTGAAGCTTTCTTT.

The gene calls are TRBV14 and TRBJ2-2; 11 bases map to TRBD2. Trimming took 4 bases from V and 5 from J; bases not matched to a gene: 12. The CDR3 runs to 18 residues. Germline V gene sequence: CDR1 SGHDN, CDR2 FVKESK. Here the CDR3 DNA reads TGTGCCAGCAGCCCCCTCCCGGGACTAGCGGCAAGAACCGGGGAGCTGTTTTTT. Translating gives CASSPLPGLAARTGELFF.

V gene TRBV19 combines with J gene TRBJ2-7; D remains ambiguous. The CDR3 has 13 residues. Per the germline V gene, CDR1 is LNHDA and CDR2 is SQIVND (reference sequence). V was shortened by 1 base and J by 3 bases, with 7 bases between the two germline ends. For the CDR3, the DNA is TGTGCCAGTAGTATAGGATTCAGCTACGAGCAGTACTTC. This gives the protein CASSIGFSYEQYF. Full variable domain (missing parts from reference TRBV19 and TRBJ2-7): DGGITQSPKYLFRKEGQNVTLSCEQNLNHDAMYWYRQDPGQGLRLIYYSQIVNDFQKGDIAEGYSVSREKKESFPLTVTSAQKNPTAFYLCASSIGFSYEQYFGPGTRLTVT.

This clone has a single count. V and J are TRBV29-1 and TRBJ2-7; 12 bases align to TRBD2. Losses at the gene ends were 7 bases for V and 4 bases for J; bases not matched to a gene: 8. CDR1 and CDR2 (germline): SQVTM, ANQGSEA. This CDR3 is 14 amino acids long. In nucleotides, the CDR3 is TGCAGCGCCGTTAGGACTAGCGGGACGTACGAGCAGTACTTC. Translating it yields CSAVRTSGTYEQYF.

The chain is built from TRBV14 and TRBJ1-1, with D uncertain. CDR1 is SGHDN and CDR2 is FVKESK in the germline V gene. CDR3 length: 12 amino acids. The germline V and J ends were trimmed by 1 base and 6 bases, with 6 bases remaining between them. The CDR3 DNA reads TGTGCCAGCAGCCAAGCAAGGGCTGAAGCTTTCTTT. Translation gives CASSQARAEAFF.

V usage is TRBV7-9 and J usage is TRBJ2-1; possible D gene TRBD2, 5 bases. CDR1 is SEHNR and CDR2 is FQNEAQ in the germline V gene (reference sequence). Trimming pared 10 bases from V and 7 bases from J, leaving 11 bases between. The CDR3 length is 11 residues. CDR3 sequence: CATARENEQFF. CDR3 bases: TGTGCCACTGCTAGGGAGAATGAGCAGTTCTTC.

V is TRBV28 and J is TRBJ2-1; 10 bases align to TRBD1. CDR1 and CDR2 (germline): MDHEN, SYDVKM. The CDR3 contains 15 residues. The trim removed 6 bases at V and 5 bases at J, leaving 7 bases unmatched. CDR3 sequence: CASSPDRGPDNEQFF. The CDR3 DNA is TGTGCCAGCAGCCCTGACAGGGGGCCCGACAATGAGCAGTTCTTC.